Listed below are T cell receptor beta chains from one sample, sequenced in a study of blood T cell repertoires in COVID-19. Some clones are missing from TCRdb's copy, which holds only in-frame ones; the method was immunoSEQ multiplex PCR. The sample yields more than 200,000 clones, about 86% seen once. The sample comprised peripheral blood. The receptors were sampled from a man aged 35-49 years with active or convalescent COVID-19. Both conserved end residues are part of each CDR3. D genes are given only for firm matches. Rows give clone size only sometimes, using once, few, many, or a class for an expanded clone.

D gene,V gene,J gene,clone size,CDR3 protein,CDR3 DNA
.,TRBV28,TRBJ2-7,.,CASSPSTGNEQYF,TGTGCCAGCAGTCCCTCCACAGGTAACGAGCAGTACTTC
.,TRBV21-1,TRBJ2-5,.,CASSKGAGGKLRETQYF,TGTGCCAGCAGCAAAGGGGCAGGGGGTAAACTTAGGGAGACCCAGTACTTC
.,TRBV5-1,TRBJ2-3,.,CASSLVSARVTDTQYF,TGCGCCAGCAGCTTGGTGTCAGCCCGGGTCACAGATACGCAGTATTTT
TRBD1,TRBV11-1,TRBJ2-7,.,CASSPGTGYYEQYF,TGTGCCAGCAGCCCCGGGACAGGTTATTACGAGCAGTACTTC
.,TRBV4-3,TRBJ1-3,.,CASSQDRTFSGNTIYF,TGCGCCAGCAGCCAAGATCGGACATTCTCTGGAAACACCATATATTTT
.,TRBV5-6,TRBJ1-1,once,CASSQVRGGTEAFF,TGTGCCAGCAGCCAAGTCAGGGGTGGCACTGAAGCTTTCTTT
TRBD1,TRBV6-5,TRBJ1-2,.,CASRDREGYGYTF,TGTGCCAGCAGGGACAGGGAGGGCTATGGCTACACCTTC
TRBD2,TRBV30,TRBJ2-7,.,CAWDRMGLAGGYEQYF,TGTGCCTGGGATCGAATGGGACTAGCGGGAGGCTACGAGCAGTACTTC
.,TRBV19,TRBJ1-3,.,CASSMGAGYGNTIYF,TGTGCCAGTAGTATGGGCGCCGGATATGGAAACACCATATATTTT
TRBD1,TRBV30,TRBJ2-7,.,CAWSTSGQVIPYEQYF,TGTGCCTGGAGTACCTCGGGACAGGTCATTCCCTACGAGCAGTACTTC
.,TRBV25-1,TRBJ1-5,.,CASSSTGRQPQHF,TGTGCCAGCAGTTCTACAGGGAGACAGCCCCAGCATTTT
.,TRBV3-1/TRBV3-2,TRBJ1-2,.,CASSQVSAGNYGYTF,TGTGCCAGCAGCCAAGTTTCAGCAGGGAACTATGGCTACACCTTC
TRBD1,TRBV5-4,TRBJ2-3,medium-sized,CASSLDRGFTDTQYF,TGTGCCAGCAGCTTGGACAGGGGTTTCACAGATACGCAGTATTTT
.,TRBV21-1,TRBJ2-4,.,CASSKVGLAKNIQYF,TGTGCCAGCAGCAAGGTAGGACTAGCCAAAAACATTCAGTACTTC
.,TRBV5-4,TRBJ1-1,.,CASSRMDTDTEAFF,TGTGCCAGCTCTCGAATGGACACCGACACTGAAGCTTTCTTT
TRBD1,TRBV5-6,TRBJ1-5,.,CASSWGQGSNQPQHF,TGTGCCAGCAGCTGGGGACAGGGTAGCAATCAGCCCCAGCATTTT
.,TRBV5-1,TRBJ1-1,.,CASSPVEGFMNTEAFF,TGCGCCAGCAGCCCCGTGGAGGGCTTCATGAACACTGAAGCTTTCTTT
TRBD1,TRBV19,TRBJ2-4,once,CASRTGGKNIQYF,TGTGCCAGTAGAACAGGGGGCAAAAACATTCAGTACTTC
.,TRBV10-1,TRBJ2-2,.,CASRPGNTGELFF,TGCGCCAGCAGACCAGGGAACACCGGGGAGCTGTTTTTT
.,TRBV19,TRBJ1-1,.,CASSIMTGNTEAFF,TGTGCCAGTAGTATAATGACGGGGAACACTGAAGCTTTCTTT
TRBD1,TRBV27,TRBJ2-1,.,CASTAGTGFYNEQFF,TGTGCCAGCACCGCCGGGACAGGGTTCTACAATGAGCAGTTCTTC
.,TRBV10-2,TRBJ2-7,.,CASSERQGFYEQYF,TGCGCCAGCAGTGAGAGGCAGGGTTTCTACGAGCAGTACTTC
TRBD1,TRBV14,TRBJ1-4,.,CASSEQGATRKLFF,TGTGCCAGCAGCGAACAGGGGGCGACGAGAAAACTGTTTTTT
TRBD2,TRBV7-9,TRBJ2-1,few,CASGLAGGTYNEQFF,TGTGCCAGCGGTTTAGCGGGAGGGACCTACAATGAGCAGTTCTTC
.,TRBV30,TRBJ2-7,.,CAWSAGGIYEQYF,TGTGCCTGGAGTGCTGGGGGCATCTACGAGCAGTACTTC
.,TRBV6-6,TRBJ1-5,.,CASSYAEDNQPQHF,TGTGCCAGCAGTTATGCGGAGGACAATCAGCCCCAGCATTTT